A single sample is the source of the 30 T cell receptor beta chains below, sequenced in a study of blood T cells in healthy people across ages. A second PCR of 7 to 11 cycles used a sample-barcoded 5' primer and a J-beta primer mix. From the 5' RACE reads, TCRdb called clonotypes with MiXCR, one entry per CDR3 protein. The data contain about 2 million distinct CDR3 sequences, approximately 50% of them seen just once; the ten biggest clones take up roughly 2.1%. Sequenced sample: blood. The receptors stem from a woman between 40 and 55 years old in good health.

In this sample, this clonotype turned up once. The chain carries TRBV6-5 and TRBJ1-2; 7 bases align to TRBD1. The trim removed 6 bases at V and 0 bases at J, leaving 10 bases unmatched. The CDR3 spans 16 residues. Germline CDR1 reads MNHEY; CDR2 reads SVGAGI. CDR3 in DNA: TGTGCCAGCAGAGCACCTGGGGGACAGACTAACTATGGCTACACCTTC. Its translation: CASRAPGGQTNYGYTF.

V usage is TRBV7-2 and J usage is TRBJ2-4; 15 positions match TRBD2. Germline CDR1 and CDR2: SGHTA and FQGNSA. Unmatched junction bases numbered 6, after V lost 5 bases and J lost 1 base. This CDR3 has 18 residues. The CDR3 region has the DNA TGTGCCAGCAGCCGCACCGGGACTAGCGGGGGGGCCAAAAACATTCAGTACTTC. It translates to CASSRTGTSGGAKNIQYF. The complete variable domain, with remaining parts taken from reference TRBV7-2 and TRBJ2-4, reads GAGVSQSPSNKVTEKGKDVELRCDPISGHTALYWYRQSLGQGLEFLIYFQGNSAPDKSGLPSDRFSAERTGGSVSTLTIQRTQQEDSAVYLCASSRTGTSGGAKNIQYFGAGTRLSVL.

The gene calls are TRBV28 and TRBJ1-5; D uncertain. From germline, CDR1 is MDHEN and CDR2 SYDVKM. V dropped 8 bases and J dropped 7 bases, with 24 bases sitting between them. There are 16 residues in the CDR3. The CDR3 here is CASSLTFNSGGQPQHF. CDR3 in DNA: TGTGCCAGCTCCCTTACGTTTAACAGCGGCGGACAGCCCCAGCATTTT. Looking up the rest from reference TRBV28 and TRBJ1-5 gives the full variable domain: DVKVTQSSRYLVKRTGEKVFLECVQDMDHENMFWYRQDPGLGLRLIYFSYDVKMKEKGDIPEGYSVSREKKERFSLILESASTNQTSMYLCASSLTFNSGGQPQHFGDGTRLSIL.

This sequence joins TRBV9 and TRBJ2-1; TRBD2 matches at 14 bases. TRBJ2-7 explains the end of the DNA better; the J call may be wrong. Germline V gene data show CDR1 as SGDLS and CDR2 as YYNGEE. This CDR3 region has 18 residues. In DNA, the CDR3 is TGTGCCAGCAGCCCCCGCGGGACTAGCGGGGGACTCTACAATGAGCAGTACTTC. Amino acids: CASSPRGTSGGLYNEQYF.

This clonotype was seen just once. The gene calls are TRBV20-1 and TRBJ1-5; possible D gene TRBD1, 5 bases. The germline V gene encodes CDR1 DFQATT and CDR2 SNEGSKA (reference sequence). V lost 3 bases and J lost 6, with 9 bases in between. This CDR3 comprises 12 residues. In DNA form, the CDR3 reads TGCAGTGCTAGCACGGGGACTCAGCCCCAGCATTTT. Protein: CSASTGTQPQHF.

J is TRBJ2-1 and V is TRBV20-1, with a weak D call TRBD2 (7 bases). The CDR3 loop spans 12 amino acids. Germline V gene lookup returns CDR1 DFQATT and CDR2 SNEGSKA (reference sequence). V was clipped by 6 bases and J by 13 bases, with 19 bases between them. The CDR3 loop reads CSARGAEETQFF. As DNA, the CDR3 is TGCAGTGCCCGGGGGGCGGAAGAGACCCAGTTCTTC.

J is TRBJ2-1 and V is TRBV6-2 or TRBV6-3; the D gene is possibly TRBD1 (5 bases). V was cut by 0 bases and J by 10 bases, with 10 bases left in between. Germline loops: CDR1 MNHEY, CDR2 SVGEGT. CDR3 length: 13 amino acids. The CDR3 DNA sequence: TGTGCCAGCAGTTACTCCGCAGGGCAAGAGCAGTTCTTC. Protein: CASSYSAGQEQFF.

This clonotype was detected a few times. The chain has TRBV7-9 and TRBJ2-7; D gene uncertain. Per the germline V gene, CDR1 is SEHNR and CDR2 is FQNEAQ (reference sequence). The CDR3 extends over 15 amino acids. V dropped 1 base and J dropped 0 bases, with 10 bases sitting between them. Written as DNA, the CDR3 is TGTGCCAGCAGCTTAGATCCCGCTCCCTCCTACGAGCAGTACTTC. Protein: CASSLDPAPSYEQYF. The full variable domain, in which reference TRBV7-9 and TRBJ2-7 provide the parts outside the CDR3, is DTGVSQNPRHKITKRGQNVTFRCDPISEHNRLYWYRQTLGQGPEFLTYFQNEAQLEKSRLLSDRFSAERPKGSFSTLEIQRTEQGDSAMYLCASSLDPAPSYEQYFGPGTRLTVT.

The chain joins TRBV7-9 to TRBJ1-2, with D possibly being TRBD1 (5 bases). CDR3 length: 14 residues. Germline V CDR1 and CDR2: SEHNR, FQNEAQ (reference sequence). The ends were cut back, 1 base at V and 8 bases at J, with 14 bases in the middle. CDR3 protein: CASSLVGTSGGYTF. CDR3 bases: TGTGCCAGCAGCTTAGTAGGGACCTCGGGGGGCTACACCTTC.

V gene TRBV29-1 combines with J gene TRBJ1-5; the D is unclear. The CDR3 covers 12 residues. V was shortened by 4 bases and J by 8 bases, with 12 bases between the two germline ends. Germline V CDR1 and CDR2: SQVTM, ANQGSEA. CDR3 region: CSVGNVFEPQHF. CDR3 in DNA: TGCAGCGTTGGAAATGTGTTCGAGCCCCAGCATTTT.

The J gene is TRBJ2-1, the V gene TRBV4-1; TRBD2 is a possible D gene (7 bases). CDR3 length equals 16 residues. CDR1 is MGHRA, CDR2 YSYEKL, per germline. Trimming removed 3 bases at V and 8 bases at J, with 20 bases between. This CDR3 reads CASSHEAGGPQDEQFF. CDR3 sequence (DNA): TGCGCCAGCAGCCACGAGGCCGGGGGGCCGCAAGATGAGCAGTTCTTC.

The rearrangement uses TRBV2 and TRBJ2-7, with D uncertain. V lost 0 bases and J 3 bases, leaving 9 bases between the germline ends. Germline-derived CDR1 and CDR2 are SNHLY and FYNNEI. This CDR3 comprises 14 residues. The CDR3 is CASSEAGTDYEQYF. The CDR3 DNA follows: TGTGCCAGCAGTGAAGCTGGAACCGACTACGAGCAGTACTTC.

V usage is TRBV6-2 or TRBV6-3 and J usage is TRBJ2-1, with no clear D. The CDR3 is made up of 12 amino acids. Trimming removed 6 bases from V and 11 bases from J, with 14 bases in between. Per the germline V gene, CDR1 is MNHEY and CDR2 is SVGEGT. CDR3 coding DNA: TGTGCCAGCAGCCGCGGCGTCCTACAGCAGTTCTTC. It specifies CASSRGVLQQFF.

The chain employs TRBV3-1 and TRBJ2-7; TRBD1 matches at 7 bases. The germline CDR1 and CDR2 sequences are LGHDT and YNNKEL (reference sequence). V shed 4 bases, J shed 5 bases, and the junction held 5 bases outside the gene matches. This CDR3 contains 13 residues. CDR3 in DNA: TGTGCCAGCAGCCGGACAGGACCGGACGAGCAGTACTTC. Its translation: CASSRTGPDEQYF.

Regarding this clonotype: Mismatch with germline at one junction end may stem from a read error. The CDR3 bases are TGCGCCAGCAGCCCCTATGGGCCAGGGGGAACCAGCGTAGCCAAAAACGTTCAGTACTTC. This sequence encodes CASSPYGPGGTSVAKNVQYF. The gene calls are TRBV4-3 and TRBJ2-4; 7 bases align to TRBD1. CDR1 LGHNA and CDR2 YSLEER come from the germline V gene. CDR3 length: 20 amino acids.

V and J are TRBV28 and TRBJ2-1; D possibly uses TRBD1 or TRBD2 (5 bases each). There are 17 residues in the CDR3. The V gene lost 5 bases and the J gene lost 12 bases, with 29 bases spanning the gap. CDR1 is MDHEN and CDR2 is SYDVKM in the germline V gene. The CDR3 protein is CASSTGAQRIGASGQFF. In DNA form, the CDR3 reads TGTGCCAGCAGTACCGGGGCACAGAGGATCGGGGCAAGTGGGCAGTTCTTC.

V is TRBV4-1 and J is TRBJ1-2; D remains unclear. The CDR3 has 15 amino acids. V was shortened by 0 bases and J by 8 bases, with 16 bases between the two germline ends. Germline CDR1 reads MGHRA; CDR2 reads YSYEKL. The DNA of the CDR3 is TGCGCCAGCAGCCAAGAGCTCAATATCCTGAGCGGCTACACCTTC. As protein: CASSQELNILSGYTF.

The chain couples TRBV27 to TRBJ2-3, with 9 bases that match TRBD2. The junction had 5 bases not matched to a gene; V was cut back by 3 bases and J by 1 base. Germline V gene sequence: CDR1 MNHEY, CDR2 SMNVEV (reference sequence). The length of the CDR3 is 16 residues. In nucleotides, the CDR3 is TGTGCCAGCAGTTTCCGACTAGCGGAGGGCACAGATACGCAGTATTTT. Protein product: CASSFRLAEGTDTQYF.

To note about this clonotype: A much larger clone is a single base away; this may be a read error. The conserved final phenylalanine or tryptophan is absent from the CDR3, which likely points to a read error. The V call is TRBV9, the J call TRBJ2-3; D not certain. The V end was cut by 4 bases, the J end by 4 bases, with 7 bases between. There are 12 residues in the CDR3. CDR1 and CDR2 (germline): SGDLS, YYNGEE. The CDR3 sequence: CASSPHADTQYL. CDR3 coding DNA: TGTGCCAGCAGCCCACATGCAGATACGCAGTATTTG.

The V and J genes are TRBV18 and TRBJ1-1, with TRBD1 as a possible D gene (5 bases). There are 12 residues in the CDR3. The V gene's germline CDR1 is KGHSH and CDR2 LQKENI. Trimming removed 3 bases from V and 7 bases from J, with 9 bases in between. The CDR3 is CASSPGPDEAFF. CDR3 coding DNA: TGTGCCAGCTCACCGGGACCTGATGAAGCTTTCTTT.

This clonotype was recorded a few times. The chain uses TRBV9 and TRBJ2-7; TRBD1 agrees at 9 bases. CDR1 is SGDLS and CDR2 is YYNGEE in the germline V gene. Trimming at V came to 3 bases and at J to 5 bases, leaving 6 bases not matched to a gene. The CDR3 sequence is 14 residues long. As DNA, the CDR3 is TGTGCCAGCAGCGCCCGGGACAGGGACCACGAGCAGTACTTC. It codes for CASSARDRDHEQYF.

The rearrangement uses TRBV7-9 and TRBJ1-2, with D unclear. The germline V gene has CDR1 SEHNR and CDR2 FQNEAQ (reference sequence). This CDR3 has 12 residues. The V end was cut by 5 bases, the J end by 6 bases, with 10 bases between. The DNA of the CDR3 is TGTGCCAGCAGCCTTACTGAAGATGGCTACACCTTC. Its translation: CASSLTEDGYTF.

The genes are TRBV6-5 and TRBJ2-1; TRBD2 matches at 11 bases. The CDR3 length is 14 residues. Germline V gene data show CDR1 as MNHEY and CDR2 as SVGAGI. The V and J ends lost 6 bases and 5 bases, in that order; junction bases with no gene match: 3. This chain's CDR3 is CASRTSGVHNEQFF. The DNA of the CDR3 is TGTGCCAGCAGGACTAGCGGGGTCCACAATGAGCAGTTCTTC.

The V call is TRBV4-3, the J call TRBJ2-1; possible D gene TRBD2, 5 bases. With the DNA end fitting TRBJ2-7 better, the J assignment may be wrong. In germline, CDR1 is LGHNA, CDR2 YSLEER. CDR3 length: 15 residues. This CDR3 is CASSRWRTDYNEQYF. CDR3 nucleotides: TGCGCCAGCAGCCGGTGGCGAACTGACTACAATGAGCAGTACTTC.

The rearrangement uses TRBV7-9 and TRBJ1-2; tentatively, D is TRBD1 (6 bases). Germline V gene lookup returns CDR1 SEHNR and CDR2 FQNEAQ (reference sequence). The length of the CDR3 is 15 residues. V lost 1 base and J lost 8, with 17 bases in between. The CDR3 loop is CASSLDYGGHKGYTF. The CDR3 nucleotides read TGTGCCAGCAGCTTAGATTACGGGGGCCACAAGGGCTACACCTTC. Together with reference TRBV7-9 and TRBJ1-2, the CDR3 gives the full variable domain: DTGVSQNPRHKITKRGQNVTFRCDPISEHNRLYWYRQTLGQGPEFLTYFQNEAQLEKSRLLSDRFSAERPKGSFSTLEIQRTEQGDSAMYLCASSLDYGGHKGYTFGSGTRLTVV.

The CDR3 loop reads CATSRDLQGAFETQYF. The CDR3 nucleotides read TGTGCCACCAGCAGAGATCTTCAGGGGGCGTTTGAGACCCAGTACTTC. The chain is built from TRBV15 and TRBJ2-5, with 8 bases lining up with TRBD1. With V trimmed by 0 bases and J by 5 bases, 8 bases remained unmatched. Germline V gene sequence: CDR1 LNHNV, CDR2 YYDKDF (reference sequence). The CDR3 covers 16 residues.

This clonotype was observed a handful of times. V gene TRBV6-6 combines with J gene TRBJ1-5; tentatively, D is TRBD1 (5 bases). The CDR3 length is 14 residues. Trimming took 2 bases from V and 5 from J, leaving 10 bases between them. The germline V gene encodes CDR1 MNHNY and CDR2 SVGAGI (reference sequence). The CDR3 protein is CASSYGGRDQPQHF. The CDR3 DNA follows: TGTGCCAGCAGTTACGGAGGCAGGGATCAGCCCCAGCATTTT.

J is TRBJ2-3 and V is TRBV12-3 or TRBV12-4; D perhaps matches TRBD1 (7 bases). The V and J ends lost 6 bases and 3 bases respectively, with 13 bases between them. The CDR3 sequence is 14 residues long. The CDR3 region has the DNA TGTGCCAGCAGATGGTCAGGGGGGACAGATACGCAGTATTTT. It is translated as CASRWSGGTDTQYF.

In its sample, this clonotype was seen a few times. The CDR3, as DNA: TGTGCCAGCAGTTCCTGGGGCGGGGGTAGCTCTGGGGCCAACGTCCTGACTTTC. This gives the protein CASSSWGGGSSGANVLTF. The V call is TRBV27, the J call TRBJ2-6; TRBD2 aligns across 7 bases. CDR1 MNHEY and CDR2 SMNVEV come from the germline V gene (reference sequence). The CDR3 has 18 amino acids. The trim removed 4 bases at V and 0 bases at J, leaving 9 bases unmatched.

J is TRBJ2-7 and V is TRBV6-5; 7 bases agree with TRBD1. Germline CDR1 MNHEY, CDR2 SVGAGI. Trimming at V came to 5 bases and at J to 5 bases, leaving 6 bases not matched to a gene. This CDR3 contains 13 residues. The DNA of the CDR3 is TGTGCCAGCAGTCGCGACAGGGTCCACGAGCAGTACTTC. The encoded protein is CASSRDRVHEQYF.